This TCR beta chain emerged from a study of blood T cell repertoires in COVID-19. About the research overall: Acute-phase and convalescent COVID-19 samples originated in the United States, Italy and Spain. T cells, B-cell-depleted T cells, or PBMCs supplied cDNA or gDNA.

Germline V gene sequence: CDR1 LGHDT, CDR2 YNNKEL (reference sequence). Between the trimmed V and J ends, which lost 0 bases and 7 bases, there was a span of 13 bases. The CDR3 sequence is 15 residues long. In the study's own analysis: Amplification of reference gene primers provided the estimated nucleated cell counts. The table came from immunoSEQ multiplex PCR; TCRdb's copy has only in-frame clones and leaves some out. Clone size and the V and J calls come from that table; the DNA yielded D and trimming. The sample records about 120,000 clones, 80% to 90% being singletons. The chain joins TRBV3-1 (or the pseudogene TRBV3-2) to TRBJ2-1, with a weak D call TRBD2 (5 bases). Specimen: peripheral blood. The clonotype originates from a man aged 70-80 years with active or convalescent COVID-19. CDR3 coding DNA: TGTGCCAGCAGCCAAGATCTGGTAGCGCTGAATGAGCAGTTCTTC. Amino acid sequence: CASSQDLVALNEQFF.